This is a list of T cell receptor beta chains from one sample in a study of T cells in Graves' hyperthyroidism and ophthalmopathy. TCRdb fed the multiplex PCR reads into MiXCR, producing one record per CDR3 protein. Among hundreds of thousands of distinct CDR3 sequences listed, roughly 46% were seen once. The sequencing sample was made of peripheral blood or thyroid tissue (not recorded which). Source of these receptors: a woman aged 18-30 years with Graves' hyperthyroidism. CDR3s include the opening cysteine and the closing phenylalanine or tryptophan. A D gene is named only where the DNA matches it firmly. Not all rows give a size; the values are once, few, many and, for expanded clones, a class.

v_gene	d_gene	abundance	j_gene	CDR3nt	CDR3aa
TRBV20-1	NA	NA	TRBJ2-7	TGCAGTGCTGGGCCACAACTCTCCTACGAGCAGTACTTC	CSAGPQLSYEQYF
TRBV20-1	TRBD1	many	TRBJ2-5	TGCAGTGCTAGACCGGGACAGGGAGGACTAGGAGAGACCCAGTACTTC	CSARPGQGGLGETQYF
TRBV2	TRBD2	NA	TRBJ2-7	TGTGCCAGCAGTGAAGCGCTGGCCGGGAGGGCCCGGGGGGAGCAGTACTTC	CASSEALAGRARGEQYF
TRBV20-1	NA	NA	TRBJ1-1	TGCAGTGCTAGAGTCAATGGGGCGCAGAACACTGAAGCTTTCTTT	CSARVNGAQNTEAFF
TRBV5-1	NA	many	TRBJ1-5	TGCGCCAGCAGCTTGGGTCGTACAAGCGATCAGCCCCAGCATTTT	CASSLGRTSDQPQHF
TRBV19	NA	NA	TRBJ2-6	TGTGCCAGTAGTATGTGGGGGCTACCCCCTGGGGCCAACGTCCTGACTTTC	CASSMWGLPPGANVLTF
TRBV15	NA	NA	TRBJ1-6	TGTGCCACCAGCATACAGGGTGGTTCACCCCTCCACTTT	CATSIQGGSPLHF
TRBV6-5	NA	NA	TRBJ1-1	TGTGCCAGCAGTTATTCAGACAGCTTCACTGAAGCTTTCTTT	CASSYSDSFTEAFF
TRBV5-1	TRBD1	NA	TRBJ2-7	TGCGCCAGCAGCTTGGCCCGGGACAGGGGCTACGAGCAGTACTTC	CASSLARDRGYEQYF
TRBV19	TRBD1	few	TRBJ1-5	TGTGCCAGTAGTATCGGACAGGGATATAATCAGCCCCAGCATTTT	CASSIGQGYNQPQHF
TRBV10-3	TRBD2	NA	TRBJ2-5	TGTGCCAGCAGCCATACCTCAGGACTAGCGGGAGGCAGAGAGACCCAGTACTTC	CASSHTSGLAGGRETQYF
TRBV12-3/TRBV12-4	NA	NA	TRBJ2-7	TGTGCCAGCAGCAGGACTCTGATTTACGAGCAGTACTTC	CASSRTLIYEQYF
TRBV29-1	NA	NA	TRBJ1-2	TGCAGCGTTGAACCCCAGGGTTATTCGCATGGCTACACCTTC	CSVEPQGYSHGYTF
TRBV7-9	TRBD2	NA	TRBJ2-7	TGTGCCAGCATCAGTAGCGGGAGGAACGAGCAGTACTTC	CASISSGRNEQYF
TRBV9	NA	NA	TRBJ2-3	TGTGCCAGCAGCGTAGTCCCAGGGCGCACAGATACGCAGTATTTT	CASSVVPGRTDTQYF
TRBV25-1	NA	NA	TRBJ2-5	TGTGCCAGCAGTGGTGTTCCACCTCGGGAGACCCAGTACTTC	CASSGVPPRETQYF
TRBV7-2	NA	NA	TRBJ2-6	TGTGCCAGCAGTTTCTCGAGCTCTGGGGCCAACGTCCTGACTTTC	CASSFSSSGANVLTF
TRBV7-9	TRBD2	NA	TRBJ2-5	TGTGCCAGCAGCTTCGGACTAGCGGAGCAAGAGACCCAGTACTTC	CASSFGLAEQETQYF
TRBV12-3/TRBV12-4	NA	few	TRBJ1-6	TGTGCCAGCAGTTCAGGACAGTTGTGGTACTTT	CASSSGQLWYF
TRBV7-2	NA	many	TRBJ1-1	TGTGCCAGCAGCTTAAACGCAGGGATGAACACTGAAGCTTTCTTT	CASSLNAGMNTEAFF
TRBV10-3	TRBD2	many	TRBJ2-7	TGTGCCATCAGAGGGACTAGGAACGAGCAGTACTTC	CAIRGTRNEQYF
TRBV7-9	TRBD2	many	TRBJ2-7	TGTGCCAGCAGCACCCTGGGGGGGGGCTACGAGCAGTACTTC	CASSTLGGGYEQYF
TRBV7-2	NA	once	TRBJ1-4	TGTGCCAGCAGCACGCGGAAGAGGAATGAAAAACTGTTTTTT	CASSTRKRNEKLFF
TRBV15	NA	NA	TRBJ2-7	NA	CATCSVDGGGTYEQYF
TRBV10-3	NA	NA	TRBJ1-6	TGTGCCGGTAGGATCGGGACGTATAATTCACCCCTCCACTTT	CAGRIGTYNSPLHF
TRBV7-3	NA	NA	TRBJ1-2	TGCGCCAGCAGCCAAGTTACAACACGAACGGCCTATGGCTACACCTTC	CASSQVTTRTAYGYTF
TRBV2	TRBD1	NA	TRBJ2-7	TGTGCCAGCAGTTTCTCCGGACAGGGGGTGAGGGAGGAGCAGTACTTC	CASSFSGQGVREEQYF
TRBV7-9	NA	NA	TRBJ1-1	TGTGCCAGCAGCCCTAGGGGACTCTTGAACACTGAAGCTTTCTTT	CASSPRGLLNTEAFF
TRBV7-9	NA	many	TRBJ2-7	TGTGCCAGCAGCTTACGGGACGGAACCTACGAGCAGTACTTC	CASSLRDGTYEQYF
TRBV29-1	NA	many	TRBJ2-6	TGCAGCGTTGAACTGCACTTCCCCTCTGGGGCCAACGTCCTGACTTTC	CSVELHFPSGANVLTF
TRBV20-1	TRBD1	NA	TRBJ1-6	TGCAGTGCAGAACCGGGACAGGGTTCACCCCTCCACTTT	CSAEPGQGSPLHF
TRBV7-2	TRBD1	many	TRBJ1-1	TGTGCCAGCAGCTCACAGGGGTATCACACTGAAGCTTTCTTT	CASSSQGYHTEAFF
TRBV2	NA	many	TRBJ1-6	TGTGCCAGCACCAGGACAAGGGGAATAGGCTCACCCCTCCACTTT	CASTRTRGIGSPLHF
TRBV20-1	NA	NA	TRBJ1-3	TGCAGTGCTGGGGGGGCTGACGGAAACACCATATATTTT	CSAGGADGNTIYF
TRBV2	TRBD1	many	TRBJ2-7	TGTGCCAGCCTGGACAGGGTGGAAGAGCAGTACTTC	CASLDRVEEQYF
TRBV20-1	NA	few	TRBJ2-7	TGCAGTGCTACTTTAGCGATTGAAAAGGAGCAGTACTTC	CSATLAIEKEQYF
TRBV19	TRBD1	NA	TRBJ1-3	TGTGCCAGTAGTATTATGGACAGGAAAATATCTGGAAACACCATATATTTT	CASSIMDRKISGNTIYF
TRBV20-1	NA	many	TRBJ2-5	TGCAGTGCGGGACGGATCGGGACCCAGTACTTC	CSAGRIGTQYF
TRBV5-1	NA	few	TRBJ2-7	TGCGCCAGCAGCTTGGAAACCGACTCCTACGAGCAGTACTTC	CASSLETDSYEQYF
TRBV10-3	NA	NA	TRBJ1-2	TGTGCCATCAGCTACGTAGGGTTCGCTGGCTACACCTTC	CAISYVGFAGYTF
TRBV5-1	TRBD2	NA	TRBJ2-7	TGCGCCAGCAGCCCTGCACTAGCGGGAACCGAGCAGTACTTC	CASSPALAGTEQYF
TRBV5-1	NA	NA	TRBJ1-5	TGTGCCAGCAGTACAGGCCAGAGTGCTCAGCCCCAGCATTTT	CASSTGQSAQPQHF
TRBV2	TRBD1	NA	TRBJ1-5	TGTGCCAGCGGGGACAGCGTTGTGTCTCAGCCCCAGCATTTT	CASGDSVVSQPQHF
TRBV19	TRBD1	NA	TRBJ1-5	TGTGCCAGTAGGGGGGACAGGCGGGAAAGCAATCAGCCCCAGCATTTT	CASRGDRRESNQPQHF
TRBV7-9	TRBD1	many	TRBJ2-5	TGTGCCAGCAGCTTAGCATGGACAGGGTCAGAGACCCAGTACTTC	CASSLAWTGSETQYF
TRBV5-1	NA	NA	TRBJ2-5	NA	CASSFGQGAGIETQYF
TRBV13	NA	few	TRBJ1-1	TGTGCCAGCAGCTTAAGGTGGCAGTTTGGCACTGAAGCTTTCTTT	CASSLRWQFGTEAFF
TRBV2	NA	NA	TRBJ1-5	TGTGCCAGCAGGGACAGTTATCAGCCCCAGCATTTT	CASRDSYQPQHF
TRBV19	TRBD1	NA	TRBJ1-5	TGTGCCAGCAGTTTTGCCGGACAGGGGAATCAGCCCCAGCATTTT	CASSFAGQGNQPQHF
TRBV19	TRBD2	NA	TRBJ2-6	TGTGCCAGCAGGCCGGGAGGGAGGGCCGGGGCCAACGTCCTGACTTTC	CASRPGGRAGANVLTF
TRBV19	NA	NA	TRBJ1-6	TGTGCCAGTAGACCCGGGAACCCGTACGGTAATTCACCCCTCCACTTT	CASRPGNPYGNSPLHF
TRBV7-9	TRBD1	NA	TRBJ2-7	TGTGCCAGCAGCCGCTCCGGGACAGGGCACTACGAGCAGTACTTC	CASSRSGTGHYEQYF
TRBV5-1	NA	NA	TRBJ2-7	TGCGCCAGCAGCTTGGACAAGGAATACTACGAGCAGTACTTC	CASSLDKEYYEQYF
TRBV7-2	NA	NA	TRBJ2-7	TGTGCCAGCAGCGTCTCGGACAGAGCAACCTACGAGCAGTACTTC	CASSVSDRATYEQYF